The TCR beta chain under discussion was sequenced for a study of T cells in Graves' hyperthyroidism and ophthalmopathy. This clonotype came up a few times. Its antigen remains unidentified. Study-wide results and limits: Blood also carried most thyroid clonotypes expanded above 0.001.

The CDR3 loop spans 15 amino acids. CDR1 SGHAT and CDR2 FQNNGV come from the germline V gene. The J segment lost 4 bases and the V segment lost 5 bases, leaving 8 bases of the junction unmatched. Amplification of TCR beta CDR3 regions was performed using RNA transcripts as template. First-round RT-PCR targeting the TCR CDR3 was performed with the HTBI primer set. In TCRdb, the multiplex PCR reads were re-called with MiXCR into one record per CDR3 protein. Of around 800,000 distinct CDR3 sequences in the sample, roughly 37% were seen once. The clonotype was recovered from a man aged 18-30 years with Graves' hyperthyroidism. The genes are TRBV11-2 and TRBJ2-5, with 9 positions matching TRBD2. Sequences were obtained from blood. The CDR3 coding sequence is TGTGCCAGCAGCATGGGACTAGCCGTAGGAGAGACCCAGTACTTC. This encodes CASSMGLAVGETQYF.